The 15 T cell receptor beta chains below come from one sample, sequenced in a study of memory CD4+ T cells and cytomegalovirus serostatus. The sort gate was single viable CD3+CD4+CD8-CD45RO+ cells for memory CD4+ T cells. The assay was immunoSEQ multiplex PCR, and TCRdb's table has in-frame clones only and misses some. The repertoire holds about 58,000 clones, with 82% as singletons. Sequenced: memory CD4+ T cells from blood. Receptors originate from an adult in good health and CMV-seronegative. Some clones in this sample may be carry-over from other donors' samples.

The chain links TRBV11-2 to TRBJ1-1, with unresolved D. The germline V gene has CDR1 SGHAT and CDR2 FQNNGV. This CDR3 is 15 amino acids long. Trimming stripped 6 bases from V and 3 bases from J, with 17 bases between. Here the CDR3 DNA reads TGTGCCAGCAGACCCTTGACGCCTTCCCACACTGAAGCTTTCTTT. Translated: CASRPLTPSHTEAFF.

The gene calls are TRBV30 and TRBJ2-7; TRBD1 matches at 12 bases. The length of the CDR3 is 15 residues. Germline trimming cut 4 bases from V and 3 bases from J; bases unmatched to any gene: 7. Germline CDR1 GTSNPN, CDR2 SVGIG (reference sequence). The CDR3 DNA reads TGTGCCTGGACCCAAGGGACAGGGGGCCTCTACGAGCAGTACTTC. Its translation is CAWTQGTGGLYEQYF.

The V gene is TRBV15, the J gene TRBJ1-2, with D tentatively TRBD1 (6 bases). Looked up from germline, CDR1 is LNHNV and CDR2 is YYDKDF (reference sequence). V was clipped by 0 bases and J by 10 bases, with 21 bases between them. The CDR3 covers 16 residues. CDR3 in DNA: TGTGCCACCAGCAGAGATAGGGGGGGCGCTAGTAAAGACTACACCTTC. Translation gives CATSRDRGGASKDYTF.

The chain is built from TRBV6-5 and TRBJ1-5; TRBD1 matches 9 bases. The CDR3 sequence is 15 residues long. The junction had 8 bases not matched to a gene; V was cut back by 5 bases and J by 6 bases. The germline V gene encodes CDR1 MNHEY and CDR2 SVGAGI. The CDR3 coding sequence is TGTGCCAGCAGTGCGGGACAGGGCGCAGTTCAGCCCCAGCATTTT. It codes for CASSAGQGAVQPQHF.

The V and J genes are TRBV10-3 and TRBJ2-3; TRBD2 matches 9 bases. The CDR3 is 14 residues long. Germline V gives CDR1 ENHRY, CDR2 SYGVKD. The ends lost 6 bases at V and 6 bases at J; junction bases unmatched: 7. CDR3 loop: CAIRREGEVDTQYF. The CDR3 region has the DNA TGTGCCATCAGGCGGGAGGGCGAGGTCGATACGCAGTATTTT.

This chain connects TRBV10-3 to TRBJ2-1, with a possible D match to TRBD2 (5 bases). V was cut by 0 bases and J by 12 bases, with 12 bases left in between. This CDR3 is built from 13 residues. Germline CDR1 reads ENHRY; CDR2 reads SYGVKD. CDR3 amino acids: CAISESGGEGQFF. The DNA of the CDR3 is TGTGCCATCAGTGAGTCGGGCGGAGAGGGGCAGTTCTTC.

The rearrangement uses TRBV6-6 and TRBJ1-4; maybe TRBD1 (6 bases). The length of the CDR3 is 15 residues. From germline, CDR1 is MNHNY and CDR2 SVGAGI (reference sequence). Trimming shortened V by 6 bases and J by 7 bases, and 18 bases separated the two germline ends. The CDR3 loop reads CASSQGRGAGEKLFF. The CDR3 nucleotides read TGTGCCAGCAGCCAGGGACGGGGGGCGGGTGAAAAACTGTTTTTT.

V and J are TRBV10-2 and TRBJ2-1, with TRBD2 identical over 16 bases. The CDR3 has 20 amino acids. The ends lost 0 bases at V and 0 bases at J; junction bases unmatched: 5. Per germline, CDR1 WSHSY and CDR2 SAAADI. CDR3 protein: CASSESGLAGGRSSYNEQFF. The CDR3, as DNA: TGCGCCAGCAGTGAGTCGGGACTAGCGGGAGGGAGAAGCTCCTACAATGAGCAGTTCTTC.

The gene calls are TRBV5-1 and TRBJ2-7, with 9 nucleotides matching TRBD2. Germline CDR1 is SGHRS and CDR2 is YFSETQ. The CDR3 is 14 amino acids. V shed 3 bases, J shed 7 bases, and the junction held 8 bases outside the gene matches. The CDR3 is CASSSGGGRGEQYF. In DNA form, the CDR3 reads TGCGCCAGCAGCTCGGGGGGCGGGAGGGGTGAGCAGTACTTC.

The chain has TRBV7-6 and TRBJ2-7; TRBD1 or TRBD2 may be the D gene (5 bases each). This CDR3 is built from 14 residues. The germline CDR1 and CDR2 sequences are SGHVS and FNYEAQ. Trimming shortened V by 5 bases and J by 6 bases, and 17 bases separated the two germline ends. CDR3 sequence reads: CASSSRDGLLEQYF. Here the CDR3 DNA reads TGTGCCAGCAGCAGCCGGGACGGCCTTCTCGAGCAGTACTTC.

This rearrangement joins TRBV5-1 to TRBJ2-7; D not certain. The CDR3 sequence is 12 residues long. Germline V gene lookup returns CDR1 SGHRS and CDR2 YFSETQ. With 1 base removed from V and 3 bases from J, the gap between germline ends came to 5 bases. CDR3: CASSLPNYEQYF. DNA for the CDR3: TGCGCCAGCAGCTTGCCTAACTACGAGCAGTACTTC.

This clone was seen just once. V gene TRBV18 combines with J gene TRBJ1-1; maybe TRBD1 (5 bases). With 6 bases removed from V and 1 base from J, the gap between germline ends came to 21 bases. Per germline, CDR1 KGHSH and CDR2 LQKENI. The CDR3 runs 17 residues. The CDR3: CASSPTGGNTANTEAFF. The CDR3 DNA is TGTGCCAGCTCCCCGACTGGGGGGAATACGGCGAACACTGAAGCTTTCTTT.

This chain uses TRBV6-4 with TRBJ2-5; D unresolved. V dropped 4 bases and J dropped 4 bases, with 10 bases sitting between them. The germline V gene has CDR1 MRHNA and CDR2 SNTAGT. This CDR3 comprises 13 residues. The CDR3 region is CASSVNHGETQYF. For the CDR3, the DNA is TGTGCCAGCAGTGTCAACCACGGAGAGACCCAGTACTTC.

The chain uses TRBV28 and TRBJ2-5; TRBD1 matches at 7 bases. CDR3 length: 15 residues. V shed 5 bases, J shed 5 bases, and the junction held 11 bases outside the gene matches. Germline CDR1 and CDR2: MDHEN and SYDVKM. The CDR3: CASSKDRGRRETQYF. CDR3 nucleotide sequence: TGTGCCAGCAGTAAAGATAGGGGGCGAAGGGAGACCCAGTACTTC.

CDR3 nucleotide sequence: TGTGCCAGCAGCCAAGGGTTTAGTAGGACAACCTACGAGCAGTACTTC. Protein sequence: CASSQGFSRTTYEQYF. The chain employs TRBV14 and TRBJ2-7, with D maybe TRBD1 (5 bases). Germline V gene sequence: CDR1 SGHDN, CDR2 FVKESK. This CDR3 has 16 amino acids. The V end lost 1 base, the J end lost 2 bases, and 15 bases lay between the germline ends.